The 20 T cell receptor beta chains given below trace back to one sample, sequenced in a study of T cell repertoires in cytomegalovirus infection. TCRdb re-analysed the reads in MiXCR, keeping a single row per CDR3 protein. The table has some 560,000 distinct CDR3 sequences, approximately 40% seen once. Their recognized antigens are unknown. Sequenced here: cultured PBMCs, sampled from culture after CMV antigen stimulation. Receptors were obtained from a human donor in good health (CMV status not recorded). Some clones in this sample may be carry-over from other donors' samples.

Here the CDR3 DNA reads TGTGCCAGCAACCGGCCGGTACAGGGTGTGGAGCAGTACTTC. It yields the protein CASNRPVQGVEQYF. The gene calls are TRBV2 and TRBJ2-7, with D possibly being TRBD1 (6 bases). Germline V gene lookup returns CDR1 SNHLY and CDR2 FYNNEI. This CDR3 region has 14 residues. V was cut by 7 bases and J by 7 bases, with 20 bases left in between.

This clonotype was observed many times. V and J are TRBV7-2 and TRBJ2-5; D gene uncertain. This CDR3 spans 12 amino acids. V was cut by 5 bases and J by 1 base, with 5 bases left in between. Looked up from germline, CDR1 is SGHTA and CDR2 is FQGNSA. CDR3 in amino acids: CASSRPQETQYF. The CDR3 DNA reads TGTGCCAGCAGCCGACCCCAAGAGACCCAGTACTTC.

This clonotype came up a few times. This sequence joins TRBV7-2 and TRBJ1-2; D gene uncertain. Germline V lookup: CDR1 SGHTA, CDR2 FQGNSA. The CDR3 consists of 14 residues. V was pared by 5 bases and J by 5 bases, with 15 bases between. For the CDR3, the DNA is TGTGCCAGCAGCACTAGCGCGTCGTGGTATGGCTACACCTTC. Protein sequence: CASSTSASWYGYTF. Using reference TRBV7-2 and TRBJ1-2 for the parts outside the CDR3, the full variable domain is GAGVSQSPSNKVTEKGKDVELRCDPISGHTALYWYRQSLGQGLEFLIYFQGNSAPDKSGLPSDRFSAERTGGSVSTLTIQRTQQEDSAVYLCASSTSASWYGYTFGSGTRLTVV.

V and J are TRBV12-3 or TRBV12-4 and TRBJ2-3; the D gene is possibly TRBD1 (6 bases). With 6 bases removed from V and 2 bases from J, the gap between germline ends came to 15 bases. The CDR3 length is 15 residues. The CDR3 spells CASSSRGPYTDTQYF. Written as DNA, the CDR3 is TGTGCCAGCAGCTCCAGGGGTCCCTACACAGATACGCAGTATTTT.

This clonotype came up a few times. This chain uses TRBV7-2 with TRBJ1-5; no clear D. In germline, CDR1 is SGHTA, CDR2 FQGNSA. V lost 1 base to trimming and J lost 6 bases, with 7 bases between them. The length of the CDR3 is 13 residues. CDR3 in amino acids: CASSLDGIQPQHF. The DNA of the CDR3 is TGTGCCAGCAGCTTAGATGGGATTCAGCCCCAGCATTTT.

The J gene is TRBJ2-3, the V gene TRBV20-1; 11 bases align to TRBD2. The germline V gene has CDR1 DFQATT and CDR2 SNEGSKA (reference sequence). There are 16 residues in the CDR3. V lost 6 bases to trimming and J lost 2 bases; unmatched junction nucleotides: 10. CDR3 sequence: CSARPGLADYTDTQYF. CDR3 DNA: TGCAGTGCCCGCCCGGGACTAGCGGATTACACAGATACGCAGTATTTT.

This clonotype was recorded many times. This chain links TRBV7-2 with TRBJ2-3; 9 nucleotides match TRBD1. Germline CDR1 is SGHTA and CDR2 is FQGNSA. The CDR3 is made up of 16 amino acids. The V segment lost 3 bases and the J segment 2 bases; nucleotides outside the gene matches: 6. CDR3 region: CASSFAGTGSTDTQYF. For the CDR3, the DNA is TGTGCCAGCAGCTTTGCCGGGACAGGGTCCACAGATACGCAGTATTTT.

The J gene is TRBJ2-5, the V gene TRBV5-1, with TRBD2 as a possible D gene (6 bases). V was trimmed by 4 bases and J by 4 bases, leaving 17 bases between them. Germline V gives CDR1 SGHRS, CDR2 YFSETQ. The CDR3 is 15 amino acids. CDR3 protein: CASSALSGASETQYF. The DNA of the CDR3 is TGCGCCAGCAGCGCTCTCTCGGGAGCCTCAGAGACCCAGTACTTC. Supplemented by reference TRBV5-1 and TRBJ2-5, the full variable domain reads KAGVTQTPRYLIKTRGQQVTLSCSPISGHRSVSWYQQTPGQGLQFLFEYFSETQRNKGNFPGRFSGRQFSNSRSEMNVSTLELGDSALYLCASSALSGASETQYFGPGTRLLVL.

The chain uses TRBV5-1 and TRBJ2-7; 12 bases line up with TRBD1. This CDR3 comprises 16 residues. Trimming cost V 4 bases and J 5 bases; bases outside gene matches: 10. Per the germline V gene, CDR1 is SGHRS and CDR2 is YFSETQ. CDR3 sequence (DNA): TGCGCCAGCAGCGTTTGGGGACAGGGGGCTTGGGACGAGCAGTACTTC. Translation: CASSVWGQGAWDEQYF.

The rearrangement links TRBV7-9 to TRBJ1-5; no clear D gene. V was cut by 0 bases and J by 5 bases, with 5 bases left in between. Germline CDR1 and CDR2: SEHNR and FQNEAQ (reference sequence). CDR3 length equals 13 residues. The CDR3 DNA follows: TGTGCCAGCAGCTTAGCGCCAGATCAGCCCCAGCATTTT. Its protein product is CASSLAPDQPQHF.

The chain employs TRBV3-1 and TRBJ2-3, with D perhaps TRBD2 (6 bases). V was shortened by 4 bases and J by 11 bases, with 19 bases between the two germline ends. Germline CDR1 LGHDT, CDR2 YNNKEL (reference sequence). CDR3 length: 14 amino acids. The CDR3 protein is CASSPIGGNPQQYF. The CDR3 nucleotides read TGTGCCAGCAGCCCTATTGGGGGGAATCCACAGCAGTATTTT.

This clonotype was detected only a few times. The V call is TRBV27, the J call TRBJ2-7, with 7 bases identical to TRBD1. CDR1 is MNHEY, CDR2 SMNVEV, per germline (reference sequence). This CDR3 contains 12 residues. With V trimmed by 8 bases and J by 6 bases, 7 bases remained unmatched. CDR3 loop: CASQRGHGEQYF. CDR3 sequence (DNA): TGTGCCAGCCAGAGGGGGCACGGCGAGCAGTACTTC.

The rearrangement joins TRBV10-2 to TRBJ2-7; no firm D call. Trimming pared 4 bases from V and 2 bases from J, leaving 6 bases between. This CDR3 has 12 residues. Germline assignment: CDR1 WSHSY and CDR2 SAAADI. As DNA, the CDR3 is TGCGCCAGCAGTGGTCCAGCCTACGAGCAGTACTTC. It codes for CASSGPAYEQYF.

V usage is TRBV7-9 and J usage is TRBJ2-7; D might be TRBD1 (7 bases). The CDR3 loop spans 15 amino acids. V was pared by 3 bases and J by 0 bases, with 12 bases between. The germline gives CDR1 SEHNR, CDR2 FQNEAQ (reference sequence). The CDR3 sequence is CASSLGGDSSYEQYF. CDR3 sequence (DNA): TGTGCCAGCAGCTTGGGCGGGGACAGCTCCTACGAGCAGTACTTC.

This rearrangement joins TRBV7-2 to TRBJ2-7, with D unresolved. V was trimmed by 1 base and J by 3 bases, leaving 13 bases between them. Germline V gene sequence: CDR1 SGHTA, CDR2 FQGNSA. The CDR3 runs to 15 residues. CDR3 sequence (DNA): TGTGCCAGCAGCTTAGAATCAGAGAGTATCTACGAGCAGTACTTC. This codes for CASSLESESIYEQYF.

The J gene is TRBJ2-1, the V gene TRBV28; D possibly corresponds to TRBD1 (5 bases). V lost 2 bases to trimming and J lost 5 bases, with 19 bases between them. CDR1 MDHEN and CDR2 SYDVKM come from the germline V gene. The CDR3 has 17 residues. CDR3 sequence: CASSLPRQGLSHNEQFF. The CDR3 bases are TGTGCCAGCAGTTTACCCCGCCAGGGTCTTTCACACAATGAGCAGTTCTTC.

The gene calls are TRBV7-2 and TRBJ2-2, with no clear D. The germline V gene has CDR1 SGHTA and CDR2 FQGNSA. V gave up 2 bases and J gave up 9 bases, with 13 bases separating them. This CDR3 has 14 amino acids. The CDR3 sequence is CASSLFGGRRELFF. In DNA, the CDR3 is TGTGCCAGCAGCTTATTTGGTGGTCGCCGGGAGCTGTTTTTT.

This chain uses TRBV20-1 with TRBJ2-4; 7 bases are shared with TRBD2. CDR3 length: 15 residues. Trimming at V came to 5 bases and at J to 4 bases, leaving 11 bases not matched to a gene. The germline V gene encodes CDR1 DFQATT and CDR2 SNEGSKA (reference sequence). The CDR3 nucleotides are TGCAGTGCTGAACCTACTAGCGCTTTGAAAAACATTCAGTACTTC. Protein: CSAEPTSALKNIQYF.

The sample holds one count of this clonotype. CDR3 loop: CASSSTRDLYNEQFF. In DNA form, the CDR3 reads TGTGCCAGCAGCTCCACTAGGGACTTATACAATGAGCAGTTCTTC. The V gene is TRBV5-4, the J gene TRBJ2-1, with TRBD2 as a possible D gene (6 bases). CDR3 length: 15 residues. Trimming took 3 bases from V and 4 from J, leaving 14 bases between them. CDR1 is SGHNT, CDR2 YYREEE, per germline (reference sequence).

This clonotype has a handful of counts. The chain links TRBV7-2 to TRBJ2-5; 8 bases are shared with TRBD2. Looked up from germline, CDR1 is SGHTA and CDR2 is FQGNSA. The length of the CDR3 is 14 residues. J was trimmed by 10 bases and V by 5 bases; bases with no gene match: 12. This chain's CDR3 is CASSPQGPGGSQYF. The CDR3 DNA follows: TGTGCCAGCAGCCCCCAGGGGCCGGGGGGGAGCCAGTACTTC.